The sequence of this T cell receptor beta chain was determined in a study of prognosis after radiotherapy for stage I lung cancer. As for the study in general: Among the enrolled patients, more than twelve had newly diagnosed primary stage I lung tumors, while 4 or 5 had oligometastatic NSCLC following surgical resection of the primary tumor. Seven or eight patients presented with squamous cell carcinoma, 11 to 12 with adenocarcinoma.

The genomic DNA TCR beta CDR3 region underwent two rounds of multiplex PCR. Each TRBV and TRBJ gene had its own primer in the first PCR round. The second PCR round used universal primers. Via MiXCR, TCRdb re-called the multiplex PCR reads, giving one row per CDR3 protein. The sample yields 10,000 or so distinct CDR3 sequences, approximately 53% seen once. J lost 6 bases, V lost 10 bases, and 8 bases had no gene match. The CDR3 spans 13 residues. Germline CDR1 and CDR2: SEHNR and FQNEAQ (reference sequence). On two occasions, one at each of two time points, approximately 5.6 milliliters of peripheral blood were drawn.

This chain links TRBV7-9 with TRBJ2-2; the match to TRBD2 covers 7 bases. Here the sequenced sample was PBMCs, taken before or after stereotactic body radiation therapy (not recorded which). The TCR sequence derives from a donor older than 45 with non-small cell lung cancer. The CDR3, as DNA: TGTGCCACCGAACCGGGGGGATCCGGGGAGCTGTTTTTT. Encoded protein: CATEPGGSGELFF.